This T cell receptor beta chain was captured by sequencing in a study of blood T cell repertoires in COVID-19. TCRdb's copy holds only in-frame clones and misses some; the assay was immunoSEQ multiplex PCR. The sample lists roughly 130,000 clones; about four fifths were seen once. The receptor was derived from a woman in her 70s with acute or convalescent COVID-19. The specimen sequenced was peripheral blood.

Written as DNA, the CDR3 is TGTGCCAGCAGTGATACGAGTAAGCCGTCTGAAAAACTGTTTTTT. It is translated as CASSDTSKPSEKLFF. This rearrangement joins TRBV6-4 to TRBJ1-4; D is undetermined. V was pared by 3 bases and J by 7 bases, with 15 bases between. This CDR3 spans 15 amino acids. The germline V gene has CDR1 MRHNA and CDR2 SNTAGT.